This TCR beta chain was sequenced during a study of cytomegalovirus exposure and HLA in healthy donors. Whole-study findings and limits: A missense DCLRE1C variant was associated with V- and J-gene trimming of TCR beta chains in a later analysis, and an independent cohort replicated the association. There were 150 to 200 TCR beta chains listed as cytomegalovirus-associated.

In the PCR, 60 Vbeta and 13 Jbeta primers were used. The repertoire was sequenced with immunoSEQ multiplex PCR; TCRdb's copy has only in-frame clones and lacks some. Found here are 150,000 or so clones, roughly 75% of them singletons; the top ten hold more than 2.5%. With respect to this clone: The antigen is not known.

Material: PBMCs. The TCR originated in a man aged 40-55 years in good health and CMV-seronegative.

CDR3 protein: CASSLRGTRNEKLFF. The CDR3 coding sequence is TGTGCCAGCAGTTTACGCGGCACTCGGAATGAAAAACTGTTTTTT. The chain is built from TRBV27 and TRBJ1-4, with D hard to call. The length of the CDR3 is 15 residues. Trimming removed 2 bases from V and 5 bases from J, with 12 bases in between. CDR1 MNHEY and CDR2 SMNVEV come from the germline V gene (reference sequence). Looking up the rest from reference TRBV27 and TRBJ1-4 gives the full variable domain: EAQVTQNPRYLITVTGKKLTVTCSQNMNHEYMSWYRQDPGLGLRQIYYSMNVEVTDKGDVPEGYKVSRKEKRNFPLILESPSPNQTSLYFCASSLRGTRNEKLFFGSGTQLSVL.